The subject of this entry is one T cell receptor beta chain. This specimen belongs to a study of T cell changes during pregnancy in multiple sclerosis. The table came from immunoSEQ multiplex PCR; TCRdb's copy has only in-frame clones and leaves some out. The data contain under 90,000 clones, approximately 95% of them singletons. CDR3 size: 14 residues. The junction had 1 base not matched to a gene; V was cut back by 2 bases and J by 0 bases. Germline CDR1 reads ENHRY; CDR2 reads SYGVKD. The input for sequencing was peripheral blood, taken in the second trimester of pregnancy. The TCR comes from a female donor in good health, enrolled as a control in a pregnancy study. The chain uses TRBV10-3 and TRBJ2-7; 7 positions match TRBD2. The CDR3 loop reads CAISEGGSSYEQYF. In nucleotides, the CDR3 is TGTGCCATCAGTGAGGGCGGGAGCTCCTACGAGCAGTACTTC.